The source of this T cell receptor beta chain is a study of T cells in Graves' hyperthyroidism and ophthalmopathy (dated by TCRdb to the late 2010s). About the investigation overall: Peripheral blood was collected at initial diagnosis, before any treatment. After blood sampling, hyperthyroidism patients were treated with methimazole at a starting dose of 30 mg daily, and ophthalmopathy patients were treated with high-dose intravenous methylprednisolone. To identify TCR V-J signatures that set the groups apart, the researchers used a discovery cohort of 100 patients, made up of 43 with Graves' ophthalmopathy and about 60 with stable Graves' hyperthyroidism. Prospective prediction of ophthalmopathy was tested in an independent validation cohort of 18 hyperthyroidism patients and 17 patients who later progressed to ophthalmopathy. The 85 to 100 discovery patients were divided at random into training and test sets in a 7:3 ratio. In six Graves' hyperthyroidism patients, the study also compared T-cell repertoires from thyroid tissue with T-cell repertoires from blood. According to the paper, TCR Vbeta CDR3 sequencing was carried out on more than 120 peripheral blood samples, which came from 40 to 45 ophthalmopathy, 75 or so hyperthyroidism and roughly 17 progressor patients.

Trimming costs V 6 bases and J 0 bases, and their ends lie 5 bases apart. The CDR3 spans 13 residues, from the cysteine through the phenylalanine. The CDR3 DNA has 39 bases and is translated from base 1. The germline V gene sets CDR1 to MNHNS and CDR2 to SASEGT. Ophthalmopathy patients had moderately to severely active disease, with a Clinical Activity Score of 3 or more, a NOSPECS grade of 4 or more, and a disease duration of less than 3 months. Exclusion was applied to patients with uncontrolled infections, other autoimmune diseases, pregnancy or lactation. Clinical symptoms, serum thyroxine and TRAb, thyroid ultrasound, and orbital computed tomography formed the basis for the diagnoses. Ficoll-Paque density gradient centrifugation was used to isolate PBMCs from 8 to 10 ml of fresh peripheral blood. Total RNA was extracted using Trizol reagent, and RNA quality was assessed on an Agilent 2100 Bioanalyzer.

Of note for this clonotype: Its antigen target is currently unknown. No much larger clone exists at a distance of one base, and base qualities are not known.

Paper-wide results and their limitations: Most expanded thyroid clonotypes (frequency above 0.001) were also found in blood, which suggests that blood repertoires may mirror thyroid immune responses. A model built on a 13 V-J signature distinguished ophthalmopathy from stable hyperthyroidism, reaching over 85% sensitivity and around 82% specificity in cross-validation and 80%/75% in testing. In validation, the model predicted progression to ophthalmopathy with roughly 70% sensitivity and less than 75% specificity, a median of 6.5 months before onset. No statistical method was used to fix the sample size in advance, and group allocation was not hidden from the investigators.

The TCR beta CDR3 regions were amplified from the RNA transcripts. The TCR CDR3 was subjected to a first round of RT-PCR using the HTBI primer set and the Qiagen OneStep RT-PCR kit. A second multiplex PCR round built the libraries, followed by size selection and purification. Sequencing of the libraries was done on an Illumina HiSeq2000 using paired-end 100 bp reads. As for how the authors treated the data: Raw data were processed with SOAPnuke, discarding reads with adapters, uncalled bases, mean Phred below 15, or no exact constant-primer or identifier match. High-quality paired reads were merged with COPE v1.2.5, and unique nucleotide sequences were defined as clonotypes. MiTCR v1.1 was used to align the clonotypes against IMGT TRBV, TRBD and TRBJ reference segments. Analysis was restricted to V-J combinations with a frequency above 0.0001, which covered just over 98% of repertoires. The TCS score was defined as the ratio of F50 (clonal expansion) to E x V (chaos), calculated using BLOSUM62-based TCRdist between CDR3 peptides within each V-J. Welch's t-statistics and random forest reduced 500 to 650 V-J features to around 14, which were used in a naive Bayes classifier (R e1071). TCRdb reprocessing: public reads trimmed at Q25 with fastp, clones called with MiXCR, in-frame beta chains kept. Every distinct CDR3 protein forms one entry, paired with its most common genes and DNA. The V and J calls were not made by the authors but by TCRdb's processing. This sample has about 370,000 distinct CDR3 sequences in its table, and about 15% of those were observed once. The top ten clones comprise approximately 19% of the sample.

Here the chain combines TRBV6-1 and TRBJ1-4; no D segment can be confidently identified. Material for sequencing was blood. This receptor was taken from a woman aged 55 to 70 with Graves' ophthalmopathy. The CDR3 here reads CASRDATNEKLFF. The nucleotide sequence is given as TGTGCCAGCAGGGACGCAACTAATGAAAAACTGTTTTTT.